Listed below are T cell receptor beta chains from one sample, sequenced in a study of shared clonotypes between healthy human individuals. The method was immunoSEQ multiplex PCR; TCRdb's version includes in-frame clones alone and lacks a portion of them. The table lists about 2,200,000 clones, roughly 91% of them singletons. The sample was naive CD8+ T cells from PBMCs. The receptors derive from a man aged 18 to 29 in good health. Some clones in this sample may be carry-over from other donors' samples. Each CDR3 is given with its conserved first and last residue. The order of the fields is V gene, D gene, J gene, CDR3 protein. D genes are given only for firm matches.

>TRBV15|TRBD2|TRBJ2-2
CATSRAGERETGELFF
>TRBV2|TRBD1|TRBJ1-5
CASSTGTASNQPQHF
>TRBV2|.|TRBJ2-2
CASSEAQGGRYTGELFF
>TRBV28|.|TRBJ1-2
CASSLTTGSYGYTF
>TRBV19|TRBD1|TRBJ2-1
CASSMRQGVYNEQFF
>TRBV4-1|TRBD2|TRBJ2-2
CASSQGLAGGTGELFF
>TRBV5-4|.|TRBJ2-2
CASGGLSGELFF
>TRBV27|.|TRBJ1-1
CASSLRGPAYGTEAFF
>TRBV5-4|TRBD2|TRBJ2-2
CASSFRLAENTGELFF
>TRBV7-9|TRBD1|TRBJ2-5
CASSLGQGALQETQYF
>TRBV5-6|.|TRBJ1-4
CASSPSRGQFMWKLFF
>TRBV7-9|.|TRBJ1-1
CASSLLYLGNTEAFF
>TRBV6-5|.|TRBJ1-5
CASTGGSNQPQHF
>TRBV27|.|TRBJ2-2
CASSLGTRTGELFF
>TRBV4-1|.|TRBJ2-7
CASSQSSAHEQYF
>TRBV30|.|.
CAWSVGTGVPYEQYF
>TRBV9|.|TRBJ2-1
CASSVGQGGRNEQFF
>TRBV7-2|TRBD2|TRBJ2-7
CASSLGREGGYEQYF
>TRBV7-2|TRBD1|TRBJ1-2
CASRTGFLDGYTF
>TRBV4-1|.|TRBJ2-1
CASSLVEGSHDNEQFF
>TRBV4-3|.|TRBJ1-6
CASSQNLPEGGISPLHF
>TRBV28|.|TRBJ2-7
CASSFVSTYEQYF
>TRBV7-3|.|TRBJ1-2
CASSLAPGPNYGYTF
>TRBV7-2|.|TRBJ2-5
CASSPRTGAGETQYF
>TRBV7-6|TRBD2|TRBJ2-1
CASSLLHERELYNEQFF
>TRBV6-1|TRBD2|TRBJ2-7
CASSELPPGGRDEQYF
>TRBV11-2|.|TRBJ1-2
CASSFTGLGYGYTF
>TRBV7-2|.|TRBJ1-1
CASSFLVGVAFF
>TRBV13|.|TRBJ1-2
CASSLGPQGTYGYTF
>TRBV30|TRBD2|TRBJ2-1
CAWLLAGGSSYNEQFF
>TRBV15|TRBD1|TRBJ2-2
CATSRDRGPGELFF
>TRBV15|.|TRBJ1-1
CATSRDGQENTEAFF
>TRBV10-3|TRBD1|TRBJ1-1
CAMAIRDRGSNTEAFF
>TRBV29-1|.|TRBJ2-3
CSGLAETFEDTQYF
>TRBV10-3|TRBD2|TRBJ2-7
CAISDRLSGGYEQYF
>TRBV4-1|TRBD1|TRBJ1-1
CASSARTGNPEAFF
>TRBV6-1|.|TRBJ2-7
CASSDGAYEQYF
>TRBV7-2|.|TRBJ2-1
CASSRNEQFF
>TRBV5-1|.|TRBJ2-7
CASSWGRRQRDEQYF
>TRBV6-5|.|TRBJ2-1
CASSYGGSSYNEQFF
>TRBV6-5|.|TRBJ2-1
CASMSEYNEQFF
>TRBV5-6|.|TRBJ1-1
CASSKEWGVNTEAFF
>TRBV19|TRBD1|TRBJ2-1
CASSQGVEQFF
>TRBV7-3|.|TRBJ2-1
CASSLSGSSYNEQFF
>TRBV28|TRBD2|TRBJ2-7
CASSWLAESYEQYF
>TRBV7-6|.|TRBJ2-3
CASSLFRSTDTQYF
>TRBV21-1|.|TRBJ1-5
CASSKFRGKDLGNQPQHF
>TRBV4-2|.|TRBJ2-1
CASSQARPLNNEQFF
>TRBV19|.|TRBJ1-1
CASSFRDLNTEAFF
>TRBV2|TRBD2|TRBJ2-6
CASSDLSGSRSGANVLTF
>TRBV28|.|TRBJ1-3
CASSLDGLSGNTIYF
>TRBV5-6|TRBD1|TRBJ2-7
CASSFKTGREQYF
>TRBV7-2|.|TRBJ1-2
CASSFGGSGYTF